This T cell receptor beta chain was captured in a study of PD-1 blockade in mismatch repair-deficient tumors. In the study overall: All were previously treated, progressing patients with about twelve mismatch repair-deficient cancer types.

General observations from the study: Tumor-resident clones, often undetectable pretreatment in blood, expanded then contracted after pembrolizumab.

This clone was seen a handful of times. As yet, its antigen is unknown. V was pared by 5 bases and J by 12 bases, with 16 bases between. The CDR3 is 11 residues long. Germline-derived CDR1 and CDR2 are DFQATT and SNEGSKA (reference sequence). Repertoires were generated with immunoSEQ multiplex PCR, while TCRdb's copy carries only in-frame clones and drops some. In the table there are tens of thousands of clones, approximately 84% of which are singletons. Every patient had mismatch repair deficiency by PCR or immunohistochemistry. TCRs were sequenced from a few patients responding to pembrolizumab. The chain couples TRBV20-1 to TRBJ1-2; no definite D call. This TCR was recovered from an adult with mismatch repair-deficient cancer. The sample consisted of peripheral blood, taken approximately 1.5 years after starting pembrolizumab. CDR3 nucleotide sequence: TGCAGTGCTGAGCGTGCCGTGGCTGACACCTTC. Its protein is CSAERAVADTF.